Each of the 24 T cell receptor beta chains below was sequenced from the same sample in a study of naive and memory T cell subsets. Findings and caveats of the study: Possibly reflecting memory cells re-expressing CD45RA, a few larger clonotypes occurred in naive repertoires, especially CD8.

Two oligonucleotides, mixed equimolar, formed the beta constant-region primer covering TRBC1 and TRBC2. Nested alpha and beta constant-region primers with the SP2 primer drove four PCR rounds on ligated cDNA. TCRdb recomputed calls from the UMI-ligation and nested PCR reads with MiXCR, one row per CDR3 protein. Of over 110,000 distinct CDR3 sequences listed, approximately 20% are singletons. Which antigens these TCRs recognize remains unknown. Sequencing was done on a sample of naive CD8+ T cells from blood. The receptors originated from a human donor in good health.

The chain recombines TRBV5-1 with TRBJ2-5, with D perhaps matching TRBD1 (6 bases). This CDR3 is 13 amino acids long. V dropped 3 bases and J dropped 4 bases, with 10 bases sitting between them. CDR1 and CDR2 (germline): SGHRS, YFSETQ. CDR3 DNA: TGCGCCAGCAGCTGGGGACAACCAGAGACCCAGTACTTC. It specifies CASSWGQPETQYF.

This clonotype was detected only a few times. The chain links TRBV28 to TRBJ2-7, with a tentative D call TRBD1 (5 bases). The length of the CDR3 is 13 residues. CDR1 and CDR2 (germline): MDHEN, SYDVKM. The V end lost 3 bases, the J end lost 5 bases, and 11 bases lay between the germline ends. The CDR3 nucleotides are TGTGCCAGCAGTTTTAGCAGGGCCAACGAGCAGTACTTC. Its translation is CASSFSRANEQYF.

This clonotype occurred a few times. V is TRBV2 and J is TRBJ1-4, with D possibly matching TRBD1 (6 bases). The CDR3 extends over 14 amino acids. Trimming cost V 7 bases and J 8 bases, with 17 bases left between them. Germline assignment: CDR1 SNHLY and CDR2 FYNNEI. CDR3 DNA: TGTGCCAGCATTGACTGGACAGCAGGGGAAAAACTGTTTTTT. As protein: CASIDWTAGEKLFF.

This clonotype came up a few times. V and J are TRBV28 and TRBJ2-5; perhaps TRBD1 as D (5 bases). Germline V gives CDR1 MDHEN, CDR2 SYDVKM. V was shortened by 3 bases and J by 2 bases, with 22 bases between the two germline ends. This CDR3 is built from 18 residues. CDR3 loop: CASSFGAPNSPSQETQYF. CDR3 bases: TGTGCCAGCAGTTTTGGGGCGCCTAATTCCCCGAGTCAAGAGACCCAGTACTTC.

This clonotype has just a few counts. V gene TRBV27 combines with J gene TRBJ2-3, with D tentatively TRBD1 or TRBD2 (5 bases each). Trimming took 5 bases from V and 0 from J, leaving 12 bases between them. Germline CDR1 reads MNHEY; CDR2 reads SMNVEV (reference sequence). The CDR3 consists of 15 residues. The CDR3, as DNA: TGTGCCAGCAGTCCCCGGGACGCAAGCACAGATACGCAGTATTTT. Translating gives CASSPRDASTDTQYF.

The chain employs TRBV6-5 and TRBJ2-1; D unclear. Deletions cut 2 bases from V and 3 bases from J, with 5 bases between. This CDR3 spans 13 amino acids. Germline V CDR1 and CDR2: MNHEY, SVGAGI. Written as DNA, the CDR3 is TGTGCCAGCAGTTACACACGCTACAATGAGCAGTTCTTC. It is translated as CASSYTRYNEQFF.

The gene calls are TRBV5-1 and TRBJ2-3; D is ambiguous. The length of the CDR3 is 12 residues. Germline loops: CDR1 SGHRS, CDR2 YFSETQ. V was trimmed by 0 bases and J by 5 bases, leaving 4 bases between them. The CDR3 loop is CASSLDGDTQYF. As DNA, the CDR3 is TGCGCCAGCAGCTTGGACGGAGATACGCAGTATTTT.

This clonotype showed up just a few times. The rearrangement uses TRBV7-9 and TRBJ1-1; maybe TRBD1 (5 bases). The CDR3 has 15 amino acids. Trimming left V 1 base short and J 3 bases short, with 12 bases between. Germline CDR1 is SEHNR and CDR2 is FQNEAQ (reference sequence). DNA of the CDR3: TGTGCCAGCAGCTTAGAGGCAGGGAAGGACACTGAAGCTTTCTTT. Translation gives CASSLEAGKDTEAFF.

This clonotype was detected only a few times. The chain couples TRBV28 to TRBJ2-1; 7 bases match TRBD2. The CDR3 has 13 amino acids. CDR1 is MDHEN and CDR2 is SYDVKM in the germline V gene. Losses at the gene ends were 3 bases for V and 9 bases for J; bases not matched to a gene: 5. The CDR3, as DNA: TGTGCCAGCAGTTTCGACGGCGGGAGTGAGCAGTTCTTC. Translating it yields CASSFDGGSEQFF.

This clonotype was recorded a few times. This CDR3 is CASSLEGGVRSPLHF. CDR3 in DNA: TGTGCCAGCAGCTTGGAAGGGGGCGTCAGGTCACCCCTCCACTTT. The chain combines TRBV5-5 with TRBJ1-6; 7 bases agree with TRBD1. Trimming at V came to 0 bases and at J to 10 bases, leaving 7 bases not matched to a gene. CDR3 length: 15 amino acids. The germline CDR1 and CDR2 sequences are SGHKS and YYEKEE (reference sequence).

This clonotype has a handful of counts. In DNA, the CDR3 is TGTGCCAGCAACATACAGGGGGGATCCAATGAGCAGTTCTTC. This gives the protein CASNIQGGSNEQFF. The chain carries TRBV5-6 and TRBJ2-1; 8 bases line up with TRBD1. The J segment lost 6 bases and the V segment lost 6 bases, leaving 8 bases of the junction unmatched. The germline gives CDR1 SGHDT, CDR2 YYEEEE. The CDR3 extends over 14 amino acids.

This clonotype has just a few counts. V usage is TRBV6-2 or TRBV6-3 and J usage is TRBJ1-1; D might be TRBD1 (6 bases). This CDR3 is built from 11 residues. CDR1 is MNHEY, CDR2 SVGEGT, per germline. V dropped 5 bases and J dropped 7 bases, with 8 bases sitting between them. The CDR3 loop is CASSGTYEAFF. The CDR3 region has the DNA TGTGCCAGCAGTGGGACATATGAAGCTTTCTTT.

This clonotype turned up a few times. V usage is TRBV20-1 and J usage is TRBJ2-1; 8 bases map to TRBD2. After removal of 0 bases from V and 8 bases from J, the junction contained 12 bases not matched to a gene. The germline gives CDR1 DFQATT, CDR2 SNEGSKA (reference sequence). The CDR3 has 16 amino acids. CDR3 sequence: CSARDPHSGMMHEQFF. In DNA form, the CDR3 reads TGCAGTGCTAGAGACCCGCATAGCGGGATGATGCATGAGCAGTTCTTC.

The rearrangement joins TRBV4-1 to TRBJ1-2; no clear D. Germline V gene sequence: CDR1 MGHRA, CDR2 YSYEKL. The V and J ends lost 0 bases and 3 bases respectively, with 8 bases between them. CDR3 length equals 14 residues. The CDR3 region is CASSQDLGHYGYTF. For the CDR3, the DNA is TGCGCCAGCAGCCAAGATTTGGGCCACTATGGCTACACCTTC.

The chain carries TRBV30 and TRBJ2-1; 10 bases are a match to TRBD2. The CDR3 totals 15 residues. V gave up 0 bases and J gave up 8 bases; unmatched junction bases: 7. In germline, CDR1 is GTSNPN, CDR2 SVGIG (reference sequence). CDR3 coding DNA: TGTGCCTGGAGTGTGGGTAGCGGGAGGATGCATGAGCAGTTCTTC. Protein sequence: CAWSVGSGRMHEQFF.

This clonotype has only a few counts. The V and J genes are TRBV18 and TRBJ2-1; D possibly uses TRBD1 or TRBD2 (5 bases each). The CDR3 has 17 amino acids. Trimming left V 3 bases short and J 7 bases short, with 22 bases between. From germline, CDR1 is KGHSH and CDR2 LQKENI. This CDR3 is CASSPRQGGLGLNEQFF. CDR3 DNA sequence: TGTGCCAGCTCACCTCGGCAGGGCGGGTTAGGGCTGAATGAGCAGTTCTTC.

This clonotype was counted between two and nine times. The chain employs TRBV27 and TRBJ2-7; D gene ambiguous. There are 12 residues in the CDR3. V was clipped by 2 bases and J by 6 bases, with 8 bases between them. The germline CDR1 and CDR2 sequences are MNHEY and SMNVEV (reference sequence). CDR3 nucleotide sequence: TGTGCCAGCAGTTTAGGGTGGGGCGAGCAGTACTTC. Translated: CASSLGWGEQYF.

The genes are TRBV13 and TRBJ2-1; tentative D call: TRBD2 (6 bases). The CDR3 loop spans 17 amino acids. Per germline, CDR1 PRHDT and CDR2 FYEKMQ (reference sequence). V was trimmed by 5 bases and J by 10 bases, leaving 27 bases between them. Here the CDR3 DNA reads TGTGCCAGCAGCCAATATTTGGCACCCCGACTAGTCGGCGAGCAGTTCTTC. It yields the protein CASSQYLAPRLVGEQFF.

The CDR3 here is CASSVGRAGVDIEQFF. In nucleotides, the CDR3 is TGTGCCAGCAGCGTAGGCCGAGCGGGAGTGGACATTGAGCAGTTCTTC. This chain uses TRBV9 with TRBJ2-1; TRBD2 matches 8 bases. The CDR3 is 16 amino acids. V lost 0 bases and J lost 9; bases outside the gene matches: 11. From germline, CDR1 is SGDLS and CDR2 YYNGEE. Complete variable domain (other parts from reference TRBV9 and TRBJ2-1): DSGVTQTPKHLITATGQRVTLRCSPRSGDLSVYWYQQSLDQGLQFLIQYYNGEERAKGNILERFSAQQFPDLHSELNLSSLELGDSALYFCASSVGRAGVDIEQFFGPGTRLTVL.

The rearrangement links TRBV4-1 to TRBJ1-2, with a tentative D call TRBD1 (5 bases). The V end was cut by 0 bases, the J end by 5 bases, with 16 bases between. The CDR3 has 16 amino acids. Germline CDR1 reads MGHRA; CDR2 reads YSYEKL. The CDR3 spells CASSQEGGGPQYGYTF. The CDR3 nucleotides read TGCGCCAGCAGCCAAGAGGGGGGGGGACCCCAATATGGCTACACCTTC.

This clonotype was recorded at least ten times. The chain joins TRBV6-5 to TRBJ2-3, with 10 bases lining up with TRBD2. The germline CDR1 and CDR2 sequences are MNHEY and SVGAGI. The CDR3 consists of 16 residues. The ends lost 6 bases at V and 0 bases at J; junction bases unmatched: 6. The CDR3 nucleotides are TGTGCCAGCAGCCGGCTAGCGGGAGATAGCACAGATACGCAGTATTTT. This codes for CASSRLAGDSTDTQYF.

The chain links TRBV20-1 to TRBJ2-1, with TRBD2 matching 11 bases. V shed 6 bases, J shed 1 base, and the junction held 5 bases outside the gene matches. This CDR3 comprises 15 residues. Germline loops: CDR1 DFQATT, CDR2 SNEGSKA (reference sequence). In DNA, the CDR3 is TGCAGTGCCGTTACTAGCGGGGGATCCTACAATGAGCAGTTCTTC. As protein: CSAVTSGGSYNEQFF.

This clonotype appeared a few times. The chain employs TRBV6-2 or TRBV6-3 and TRBJ2-5; 12 bases match TRBD2. CDR3 length: 16 amino acids. CDR1 and CDR2 (germline): MNHEY, SVGEGT. The V and J ends lost 5 bases and 3 bases, in that order; junction bases with no gene match: 7. The CDR3 coding sequence is TGTGCCAGCAGTACTGGACTAGCGGGATACGAAGAGACCCAGTACTTC. Its translation: CASSTGLAGYEETQYF.

J is TRBJ2-1 and V is TRBV9; D remains unclear. In germline, CDR1 is SGDLS, CDR2 YYNGEE. The CDR3 length is 15 residues. Trimming removed 4 bases from V and 5 bases from J, with 16 bases in between. The CDR3 nucleotides read TGTGCCAGCAGCCTAGTCAGTGGGCATAACAATGAGCAGTTCTTC. As protein: CASSLVSGHNNEQFF. Full variable domain (missing parts from reference TRBV9 and TRBJ2-1): DSGVTQTPKHLITATGQRVTLRCSPRSGDLSVYWYQQSLDQGLQFLIQYYNGEERAKGNILERFSAQQFPDLHSELNLSSLELGDSALYFCASSLVSGHNNEQFFGPGTRLTVL.